Presented here are 5 T cell receptor beta chains from one specimen sequenced in a study of control samples from healthy donors and cancer patients. Only in-frame clones appear in the TCRdb table, and some are missing; sequencing was by immunoSEQ multiplex PCR. The sample lists 130,000 or so clones, around 89% occurring once. The specimen sequenced was blood. These receptors came from a man aged 50-60 years in good health.

The chain joins TRBV2 to TRBJ2-6; no clear D. CDR3 length: 14 amino acids. The V and J ends lost 3 bases and 0 bases respectively, with 3 bases between them. Germline V lookup: CDR1 SNHLY, CDR2 FYNNEI. The CDR3 DNA reads TGTGCCAGCAGTGACACCTCTGGGGCCAACGTCCTGACTTTC. It encodes CASSDTSGANVLTF.

The V call is TRBV2, the J call TRBJ2-5; the D gene could be TRBD1 or TRBD2 (5 bases each). Germline-derived CDR1 and CDR2 are SNHLY and FYNNEI. Deletions cut 3 bases from V and 6 bases from J, with 17 bases between. The CDR3 consists of 15 residues. The CDR3 is CASSDGPGPGKTQYF. In DNA, the CDR3 is TGTGCCAGCAGTGACGGGCCGGGGCCGGGGAAGACCCAGTACTTC.

This clone was seen only a few times. This chain joins TRBV14 and TRBJ1-3; 8 nucleotides match TRBD1. The CDR3 sequence is 16 residues long. From germline, CDR1 is SGHDN and CDR2 FVKESK. The ends lost 1 base at V and 8 bases at J; junction bases unmatched: 10. The CDR3 nucleotides read TGTGCCAGCAGCCAAGGGCCAGGGGGCGCCGGGGACACCATATATTTT. Encoded protein: CASSQGPGGAGDTIYF. Drawing the rest from reference TRBV14 and TRBJ1-3, the complete variable domain is EAGVTQFPSHSVIEKGQTVTLRCDPISGHDNLYWYRRVMGKEIKFLLHFVKESKQDESGMPNNRFLAERTGGTYSTLKVQPAELEDSGVYFCASSQGPGGAGDTIYFGEGSWLTVV.

This chain uses TRBV6-5 with TRBJ1-1; D is perhaps TRBD1 (5 bases). CDR3 length: 13 residues. CDR1 is MNHEY and CDR2 is SVGAGI in the germline V gene. The ends were cut back, 6 bases at V and 2 bases at J, with 10 bases in the middle. DNA for the CDR3: TGTGCCAGCAGCGTACAGGTTAACACTGAAGCTTTCTTT. This gives the protein CASSVQVNTEAFF.

The chain has TRBV5-1 and TRBJ1-1; weak D call: TRBD1 (5 bases). The V and J ends lost 0 bases and 5 bases respectively, with 23 bases between them. The CDR3 sequence is 18 residues long. Germline V lookup: CDR1 SGHRS, CDR2 YFSETQ. In DNA, the CDR3 is TGCGCCAGCAGCTTGGGGTCGGCCGGGGGAGTGTTGAGGACTGAAGCTTTCTTT. Amino acid sequence: CASSLGSAGGVLRTEAFF. Together with reference TRBV5-1 and TRBJ1-1, the CDR3 gives the full variable domain: KAGVTQTPRYLIKTRGQQVTLSCSPISGHRSVSWYQQTPGQGLQFLFEYFSETQRNKGNFPGRFSGRQFSNSRSEMNVSTLELGDSALYLCASSLGSAGGVLRTEAFFGQGTRLTVV.